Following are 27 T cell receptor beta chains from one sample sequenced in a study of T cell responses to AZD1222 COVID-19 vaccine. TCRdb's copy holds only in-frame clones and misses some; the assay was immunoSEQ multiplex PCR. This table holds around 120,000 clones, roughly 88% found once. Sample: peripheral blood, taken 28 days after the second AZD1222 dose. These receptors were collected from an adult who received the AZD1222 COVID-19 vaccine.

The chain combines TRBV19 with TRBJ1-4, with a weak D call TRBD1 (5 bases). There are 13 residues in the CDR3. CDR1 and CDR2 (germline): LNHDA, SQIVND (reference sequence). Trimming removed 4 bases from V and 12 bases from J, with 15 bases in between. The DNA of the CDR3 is TGTGCCAGTAGTACAGGGTTCGGCGGGGAACTGTTTTTT. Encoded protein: CASSTGFGGELFF. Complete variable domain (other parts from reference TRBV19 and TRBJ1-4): DGGITQSPKYLFRKEGQNVTLSCEQNLNHDAMYWYRQDPGQGLRLIYYSQIVNDFQKGDIAEGYSVSREKKESFPLTVTSAQKNPTAFYLCASSTGFGGELFFGSGTQLSVL.

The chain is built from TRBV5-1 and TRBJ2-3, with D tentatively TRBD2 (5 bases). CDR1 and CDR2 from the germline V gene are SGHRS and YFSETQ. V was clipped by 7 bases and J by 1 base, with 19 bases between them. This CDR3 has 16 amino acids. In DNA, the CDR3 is TGCGCCAGCCACCCAAGAGTTGGGAGCCGCACAGATACGCAGTATTTT. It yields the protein CASHPRVGSRTDTQYF.

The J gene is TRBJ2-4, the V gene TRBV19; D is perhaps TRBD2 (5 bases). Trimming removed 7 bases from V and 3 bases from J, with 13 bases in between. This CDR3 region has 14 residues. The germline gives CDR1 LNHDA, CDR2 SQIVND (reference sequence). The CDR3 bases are TGTGCCAGTAATCAAGTAGGGAGCAAAAACATTCAGTACTTC. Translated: CASNQVGSKNIQYF. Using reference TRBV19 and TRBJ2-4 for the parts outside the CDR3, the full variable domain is DGGITQSPKYLFRKEGQNVTLSCEQNLNHDAMYWYRQDPGQGLRLIYYSQIVNDFQKGDIAEGYSVSREKKESFPLTVTSAQKNPTAFYLCASNQVGSKNIQYFGAGTRLSVL.

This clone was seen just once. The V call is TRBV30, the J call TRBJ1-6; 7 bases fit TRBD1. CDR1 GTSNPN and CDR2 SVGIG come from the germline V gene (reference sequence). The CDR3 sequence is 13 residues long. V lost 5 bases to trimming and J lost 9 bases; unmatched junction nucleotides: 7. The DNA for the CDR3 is TGTGCCTGGCAGGGGACAGAAGCTTCACCCCTCCACTTT. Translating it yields CAWQGTEASPLHF.

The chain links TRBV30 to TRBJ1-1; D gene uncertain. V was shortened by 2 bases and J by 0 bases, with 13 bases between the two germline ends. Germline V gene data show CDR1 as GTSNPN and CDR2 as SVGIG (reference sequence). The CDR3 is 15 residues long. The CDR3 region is CAWSPLGSLNTEAFF. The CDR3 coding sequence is TGTGCCTGGAGTCCTCTCGGGTCTTTGAACACTGAAGCTTTCTTT.

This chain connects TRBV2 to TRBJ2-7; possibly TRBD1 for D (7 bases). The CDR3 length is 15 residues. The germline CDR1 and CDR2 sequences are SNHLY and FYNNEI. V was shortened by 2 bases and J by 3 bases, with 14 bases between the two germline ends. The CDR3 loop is CASSEKTGTFYEQYF. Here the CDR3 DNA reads TGTGCCAGCAGTGAAAAGACAGGGACTTTCTACGAGCAGTACTTC.

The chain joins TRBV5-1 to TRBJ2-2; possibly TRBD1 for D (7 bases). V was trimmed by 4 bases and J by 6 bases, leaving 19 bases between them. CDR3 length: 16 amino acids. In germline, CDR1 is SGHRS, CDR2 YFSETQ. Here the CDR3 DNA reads TGCGCCAGCAGCGACCCAGGAGGGGGCGAGGCCGGGGAGCTGTTTTTT. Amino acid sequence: CASSDPGGGEAGELFF.

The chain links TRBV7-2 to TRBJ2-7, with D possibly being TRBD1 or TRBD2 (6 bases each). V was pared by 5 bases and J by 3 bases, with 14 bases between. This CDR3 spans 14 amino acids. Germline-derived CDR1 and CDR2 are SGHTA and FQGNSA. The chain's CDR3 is CASSPQGGYYEQYF. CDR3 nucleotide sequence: TGTGCCAGCAGCCCCCAAGGGGGGTACTACGAGCAGTACTTC.

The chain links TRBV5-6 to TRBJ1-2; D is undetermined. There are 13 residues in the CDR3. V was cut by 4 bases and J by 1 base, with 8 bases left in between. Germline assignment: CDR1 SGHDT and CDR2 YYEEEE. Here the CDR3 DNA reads TGTGCCAGCAGCCCGACCGGTAACTATGGCTACACCTTC. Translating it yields CASSPTGNYGYTF.

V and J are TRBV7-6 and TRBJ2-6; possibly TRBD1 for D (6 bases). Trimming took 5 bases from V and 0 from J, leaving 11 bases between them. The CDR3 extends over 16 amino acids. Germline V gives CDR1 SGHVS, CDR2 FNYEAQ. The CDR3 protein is CASSPTRGSGANVLTF. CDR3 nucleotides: TGTGCCAGCAGCCCCACCAGGGGCTCTGGGGCCAACGTCCTGACTTTC.

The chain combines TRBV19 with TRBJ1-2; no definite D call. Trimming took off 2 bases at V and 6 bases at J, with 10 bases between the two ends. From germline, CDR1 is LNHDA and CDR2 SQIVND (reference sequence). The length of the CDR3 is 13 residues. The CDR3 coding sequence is TGTGCCAGTAGTATACGAGAAGCTGATGGCTACACCTTC. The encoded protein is CASSIREADGYTF.

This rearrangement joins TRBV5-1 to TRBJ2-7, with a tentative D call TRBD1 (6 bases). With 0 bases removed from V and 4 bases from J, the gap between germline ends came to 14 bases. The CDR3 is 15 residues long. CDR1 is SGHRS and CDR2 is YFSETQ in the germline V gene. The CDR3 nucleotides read TGCGCCAGCAGCTTGGGGGGGCCTTTTATGTACGAGCAGTACTTC. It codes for CASSLGGPFMYEQYF.

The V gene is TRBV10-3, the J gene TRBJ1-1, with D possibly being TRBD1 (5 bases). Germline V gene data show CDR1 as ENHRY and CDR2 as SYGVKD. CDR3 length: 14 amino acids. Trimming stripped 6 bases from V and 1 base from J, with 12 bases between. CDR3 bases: TGTGCCATCAGAGGGGCAGGAACGAACACTGAAGCTTTCTTT. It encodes CAIRGAGTNTEAFF.

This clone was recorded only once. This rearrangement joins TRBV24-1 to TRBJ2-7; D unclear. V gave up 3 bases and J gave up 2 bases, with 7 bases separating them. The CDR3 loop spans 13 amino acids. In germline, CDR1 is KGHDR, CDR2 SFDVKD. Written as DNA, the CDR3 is TGTGCCACCAGTGATGGGCAGCCCTACGAGCAGTACTTC. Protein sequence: CATSDGQPYEQYF.

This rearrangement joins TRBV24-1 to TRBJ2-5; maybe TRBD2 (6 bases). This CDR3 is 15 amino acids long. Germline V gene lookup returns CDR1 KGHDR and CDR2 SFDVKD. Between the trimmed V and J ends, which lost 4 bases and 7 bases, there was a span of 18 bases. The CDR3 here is CATSDSGTSPGTQYF. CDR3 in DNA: TGTGCCACCAGTGACTCCGGGACTTCCCCAGGGACCCAGTACTTC.

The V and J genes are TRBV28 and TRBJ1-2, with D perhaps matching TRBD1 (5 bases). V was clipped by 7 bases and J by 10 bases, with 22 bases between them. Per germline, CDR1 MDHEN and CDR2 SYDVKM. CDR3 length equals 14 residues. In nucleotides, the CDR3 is TGTGCCAGCAACCAACTCGGGACCGGGAGCCCCTACACCTTC. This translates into CASNQLGTGSPYTF.

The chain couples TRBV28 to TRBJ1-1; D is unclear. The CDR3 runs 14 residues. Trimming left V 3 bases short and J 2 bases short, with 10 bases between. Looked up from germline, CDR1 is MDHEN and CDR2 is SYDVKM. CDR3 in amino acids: CASSFTVRNTEAFF. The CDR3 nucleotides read TGTGCCAGCAGTTTTACGGTACGAAACACTGAAGCTTTCTTT.

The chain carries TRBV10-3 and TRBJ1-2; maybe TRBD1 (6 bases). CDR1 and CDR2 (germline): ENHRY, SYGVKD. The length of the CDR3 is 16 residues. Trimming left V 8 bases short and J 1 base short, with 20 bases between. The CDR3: CAIPSGGGPDNYGYTF. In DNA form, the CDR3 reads TGTGCCATCCCATCAGGAGGGGGGCCAGATAACTATGGCTACACCTTC.

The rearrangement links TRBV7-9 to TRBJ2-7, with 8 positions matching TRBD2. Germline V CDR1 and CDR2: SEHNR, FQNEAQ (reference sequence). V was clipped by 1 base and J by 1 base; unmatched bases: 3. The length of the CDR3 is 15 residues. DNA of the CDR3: TGTGCCAGCAGCTTAGTTGCGGGGGGATCCTACGAGCAGTACTTC. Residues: CASSLVAGGSYEQYF. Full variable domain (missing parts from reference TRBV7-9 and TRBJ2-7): DTGVSQNPRHKITKRGQNVTFRCDPISEHNRLYWYRQTLGQGPEFLTYFQNEAQLEKSRLLSDRFSAERPKGSFSTLEIQRTEQGDSAMYLCASSLVAGGSYEQYFGPGTRLTVT.

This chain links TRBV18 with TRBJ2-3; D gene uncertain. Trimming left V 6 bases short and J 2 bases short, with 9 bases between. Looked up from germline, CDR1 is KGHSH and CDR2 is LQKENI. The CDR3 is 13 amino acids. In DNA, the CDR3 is TGTGCCAGCTCTCGAAGGGACACAGATACGCAGTATTTT. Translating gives CASSRRDTDTQYF.

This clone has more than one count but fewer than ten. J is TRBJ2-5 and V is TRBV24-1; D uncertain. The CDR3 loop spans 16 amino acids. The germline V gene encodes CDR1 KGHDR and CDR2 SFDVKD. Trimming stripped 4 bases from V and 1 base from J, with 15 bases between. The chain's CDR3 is CATSDPHPSGQETQYF. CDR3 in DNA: TGTGCCACCAGTGACCCCCACCCATCCGGCCAAGAGACCCAGTACTTC.

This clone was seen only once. CDR3 nucleotide sequence: TGTGCCAGCATGGGCAGGGAGTATGAAAAACTGTTTTTT. Translation gives CASMGREYEKLFF. The chain has TRBV2 and TRBJ1-4; possible D gene TRBD1, 5 bases. The CDR3 loop spans 13 amino acids. Germline CDR1 reads SNHLY; CDR2 reads FYNNEI. Trimming left V 7 bases short and J 6 bases short, with 12 bases between. The full variable domain, rest sourced from reference TRBV2 and TRBJ1-4, is EPEVTQTPSHQVTQMGQEVILRCVPISNHLYFYWYRQILGQKVEFLVSFYNNEISEKSEIFDDQFSVERPDGSNFTLKIRSTKLEDSAMYFCASMGREYEKLFFGSGTQLSVL.

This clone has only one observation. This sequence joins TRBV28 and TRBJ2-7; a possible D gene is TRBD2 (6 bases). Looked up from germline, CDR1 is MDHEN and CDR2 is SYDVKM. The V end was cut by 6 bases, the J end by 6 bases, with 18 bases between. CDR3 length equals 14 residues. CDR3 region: CASRGGIRASEQYF. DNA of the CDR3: TGTGCCAGCAGGGGGGGTATTCGGGCTAGCGAGCAGTACTTC.

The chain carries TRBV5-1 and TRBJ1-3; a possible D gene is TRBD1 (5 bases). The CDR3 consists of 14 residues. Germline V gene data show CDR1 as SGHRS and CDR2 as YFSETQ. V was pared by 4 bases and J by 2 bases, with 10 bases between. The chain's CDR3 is CASSPDTAGNTIYF. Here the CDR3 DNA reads TGCGCCAGCAGCCCGGACACGGCTGGAAACACCATATATTTT. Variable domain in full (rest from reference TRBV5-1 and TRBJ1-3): KAGVTQTPRYLIKTRGQQVTLSCSPISGHRSVSWYQQTPGQGLQFLFEYFSETQRNKGNFPGRFSGRQFSNSRSEMNVSTLELGDSALYLCASSPDTAGNTIYFGEGSWLTVV.

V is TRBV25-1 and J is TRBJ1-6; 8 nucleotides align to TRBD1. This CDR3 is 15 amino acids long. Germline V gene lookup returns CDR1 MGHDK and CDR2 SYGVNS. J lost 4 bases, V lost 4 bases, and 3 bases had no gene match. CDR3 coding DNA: TGTGCCAGCAGTGTCGGACAGGGATATAATTCACCCCTCCACTTT. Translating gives CASSVGQGYNSPLHF.

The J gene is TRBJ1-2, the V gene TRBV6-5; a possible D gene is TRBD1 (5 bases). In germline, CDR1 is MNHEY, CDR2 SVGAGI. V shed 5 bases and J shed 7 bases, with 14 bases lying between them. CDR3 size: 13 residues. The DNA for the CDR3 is TGTGCCAGCAGTATTCTGGGGGATCGTGGCTACACCTTC. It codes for CASSILGDRGYTF.

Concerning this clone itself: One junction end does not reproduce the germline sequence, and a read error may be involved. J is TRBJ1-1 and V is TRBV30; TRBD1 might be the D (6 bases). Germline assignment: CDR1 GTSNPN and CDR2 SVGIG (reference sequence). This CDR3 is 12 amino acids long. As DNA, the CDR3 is TGCTGGGGGGCCCGTTTAATGTCCGAAGCTTTCTTT. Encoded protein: CWGARLMSEAFF.